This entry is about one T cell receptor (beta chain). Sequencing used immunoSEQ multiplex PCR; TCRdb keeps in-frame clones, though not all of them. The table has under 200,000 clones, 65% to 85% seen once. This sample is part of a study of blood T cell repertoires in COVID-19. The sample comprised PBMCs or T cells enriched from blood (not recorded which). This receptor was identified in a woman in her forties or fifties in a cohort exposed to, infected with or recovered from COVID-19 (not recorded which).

CDR3 nucleotide sequence: TGTGCCACCAGAGGACAGGGCGTCAACACCATATATTTT. Translation: CATRGQGVNTIYF. This rearrangement joins TRBV19 to TRBJ1-3; TRBD1 matches 8 bases. The germline CDR1 and CDR2 sequences are LNHDA and SQIVND (reference sequence). The V and J ends lost 10 bases and 7 bases, in that order; junction bases with no gene match: 9. The CDR3 runs to 13 residues.